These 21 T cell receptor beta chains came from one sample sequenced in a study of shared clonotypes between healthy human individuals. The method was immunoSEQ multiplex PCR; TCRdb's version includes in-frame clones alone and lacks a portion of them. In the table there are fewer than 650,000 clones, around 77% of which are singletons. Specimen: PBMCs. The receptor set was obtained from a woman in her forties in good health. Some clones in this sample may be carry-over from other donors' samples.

The CDR3 spells CASSLGTGFSNEQFF. The CDR3 nucleotides are TGTGCCAGCAGCCTAGGGACAGGGTTTAGCAATGAGCAGTTCTTC. The chain uses TRBV7-9 and TRBJ2-1; 9 bases agree with TRBD1. The CDR3 loop spans 15 amino acids. J gave up 6 bases and V 5 bases, and 8 bases lay outside the gene matches. The germline CDR1 and CDR2 sequences are SEHNR and FQNEAQ (reference sequence).

For the CDR3, the DNA is TGCGCCAGCAGCCAAGGACTAGCGGGAGAAGAGACCCAGTACTTC. Encoded protein: CASSQGLAGEETQYF. This chain uses TRBV5-1 with TRBJ2-5; 13 positions agree with TRBD2. The V gene's germline CDR1 is SGHRS and CDR2 YFSETQ. The CDR3 totals 15 residues. Trimming removed 4 bases from V and 3 bases from J; junction bases left unmatched: 3.

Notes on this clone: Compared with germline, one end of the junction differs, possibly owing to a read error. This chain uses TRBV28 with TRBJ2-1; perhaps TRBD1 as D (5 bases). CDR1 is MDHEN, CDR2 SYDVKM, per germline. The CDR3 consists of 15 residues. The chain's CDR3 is CTSSPDSYIYNEQFF. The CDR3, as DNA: TGTACCAGCAGTCCCGACAGCTACATCTACAATGAGCAGTTCTTC.

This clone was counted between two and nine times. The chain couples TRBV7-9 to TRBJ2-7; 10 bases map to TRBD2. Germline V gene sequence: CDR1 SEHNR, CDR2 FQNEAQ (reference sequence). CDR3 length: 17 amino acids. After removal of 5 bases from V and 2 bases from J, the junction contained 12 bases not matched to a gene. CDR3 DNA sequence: TGTGCCAGCAGCCAAGAAAGCCCAGCGGGAGGGCCCTACGAGCAGTACTTC. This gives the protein CASSQESPAGGPYEQYF.

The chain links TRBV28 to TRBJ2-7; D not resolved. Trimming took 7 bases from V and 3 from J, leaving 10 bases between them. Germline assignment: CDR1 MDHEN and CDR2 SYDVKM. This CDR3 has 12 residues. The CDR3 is CASTPGFYEQYF. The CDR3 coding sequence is TGTGCCAGCACCCCTGGCTTCTACGAGCAGTACTTC.

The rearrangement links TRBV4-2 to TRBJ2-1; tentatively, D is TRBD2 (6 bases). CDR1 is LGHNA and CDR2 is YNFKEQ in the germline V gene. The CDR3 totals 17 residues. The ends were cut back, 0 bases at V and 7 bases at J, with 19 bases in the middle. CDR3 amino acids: CASSQDQAGSGYNEQFF. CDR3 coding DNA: TGTGCCAGCAGCCAAGATCAAGCCGGGAGTGGTTATAATGAGCAGTTCTTC.

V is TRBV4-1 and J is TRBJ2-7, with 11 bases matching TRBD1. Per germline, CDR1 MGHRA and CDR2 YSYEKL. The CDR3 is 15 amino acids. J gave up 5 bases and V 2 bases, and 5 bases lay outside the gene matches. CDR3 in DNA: TGCGCCAGCAGCCAATTAGGGACAGGGGGGAACGAGCAGTACTTC. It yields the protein CASSQLGTGGNEQYF.

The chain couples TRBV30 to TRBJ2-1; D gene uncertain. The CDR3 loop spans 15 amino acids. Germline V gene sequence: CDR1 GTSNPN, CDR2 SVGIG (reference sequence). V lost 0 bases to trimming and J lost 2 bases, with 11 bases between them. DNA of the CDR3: TGTGCCTGGAGTGTAAAACGGAAGGCCTACAATGAGCAGTTCTTC. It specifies CAWSVKRKAYNEQFF.

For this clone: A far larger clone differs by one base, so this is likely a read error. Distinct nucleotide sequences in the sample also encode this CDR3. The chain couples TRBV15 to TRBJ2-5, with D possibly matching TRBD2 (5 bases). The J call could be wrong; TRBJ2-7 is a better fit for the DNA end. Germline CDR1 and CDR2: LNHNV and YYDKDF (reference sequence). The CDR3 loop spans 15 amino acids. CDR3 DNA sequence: TGCGCCACCAGCAGAGATCGAAGCGGTAGGCGCGAGCAGTACTTC. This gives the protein CATSRDRSGRREQYF.

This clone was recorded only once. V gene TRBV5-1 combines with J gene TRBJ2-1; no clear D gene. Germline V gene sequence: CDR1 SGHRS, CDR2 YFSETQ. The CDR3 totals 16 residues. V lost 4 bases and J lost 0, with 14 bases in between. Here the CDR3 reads CASSLMTDTSYNEQFF. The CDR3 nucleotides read TGCGCCAGCAGCCTGATGACTGACACCTCCTACAATGAGCAGTTCTTC. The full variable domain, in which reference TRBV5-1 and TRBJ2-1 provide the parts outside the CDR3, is KAGVTQTPRYLIKTRGQQVTLSCSPISGHRSVSWYQQTPGQGLQFLFEYFSETQRNKGNFPGRFSGRQFSNSRSEMNVSTLELGDSALYLCASSLMTDTSYNEQFFGPGTRLTVL.

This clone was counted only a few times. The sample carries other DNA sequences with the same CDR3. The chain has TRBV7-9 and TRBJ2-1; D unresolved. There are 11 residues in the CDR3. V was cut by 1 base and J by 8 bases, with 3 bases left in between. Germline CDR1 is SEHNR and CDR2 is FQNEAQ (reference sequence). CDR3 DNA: TGTGCCAGCAGCTTAGTCGATGAGCAGTTCTTC. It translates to CASSLVDEQFF.

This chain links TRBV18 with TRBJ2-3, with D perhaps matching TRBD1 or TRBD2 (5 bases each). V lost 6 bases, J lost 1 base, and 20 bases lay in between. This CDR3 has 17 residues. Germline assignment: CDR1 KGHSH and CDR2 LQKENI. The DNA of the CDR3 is TGTGCCAGCTCTTCCCCGGGCCCTAGAGGGGGCACAGATACGCAGTATTTT. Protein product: CASSSPGPRGGTDTQYF.

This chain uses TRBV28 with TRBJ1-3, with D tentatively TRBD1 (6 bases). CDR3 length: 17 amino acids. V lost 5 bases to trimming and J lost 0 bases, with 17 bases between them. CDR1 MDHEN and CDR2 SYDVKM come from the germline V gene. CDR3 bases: TGTGCCAGCAGTCCAACTACAGGGCTGCGCTCTGGAAACACCATATATTTT. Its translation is CASSPTTGLRSGNTIYF.

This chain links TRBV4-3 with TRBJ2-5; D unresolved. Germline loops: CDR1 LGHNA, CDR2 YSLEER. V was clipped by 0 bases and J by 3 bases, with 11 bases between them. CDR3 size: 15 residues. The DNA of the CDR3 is TGCGCCAGCAGCCAAGACGCTAGGCCAGAAGAGACCCAGTACTTC. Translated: CASSQDARPEETQYF.

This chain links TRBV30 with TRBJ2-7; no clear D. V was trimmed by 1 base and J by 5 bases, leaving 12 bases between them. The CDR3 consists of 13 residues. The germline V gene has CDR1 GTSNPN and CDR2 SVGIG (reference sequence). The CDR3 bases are TGTGCCTGGAGTGCAGACCCCCTTCACGAGCAGTACTTC. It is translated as CAWSADPLHEQYF.

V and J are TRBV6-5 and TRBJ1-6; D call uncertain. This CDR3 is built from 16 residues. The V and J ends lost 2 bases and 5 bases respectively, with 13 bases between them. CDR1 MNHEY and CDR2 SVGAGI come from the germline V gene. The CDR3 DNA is TGTGCCAGCAGTTACGTGGCAGGACTGGATAATTCACCCCTCCACTTT. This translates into CASSYVAGLDNSPLHF.

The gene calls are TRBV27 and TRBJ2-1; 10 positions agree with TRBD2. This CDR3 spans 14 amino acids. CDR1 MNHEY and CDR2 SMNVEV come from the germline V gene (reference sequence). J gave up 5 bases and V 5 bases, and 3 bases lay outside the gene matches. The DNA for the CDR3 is TGTGCCAGCAGTGTAGCGGGAGGACACAATGAGCAGTTCTTC. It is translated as CASSVAGGHNEQFF.

CDR3 amino acids: CASSVGDTSTNEKLFF. CDR3 nucleotides: TGTGCCAGCAGCGTAGGGGACACCTCGACTAATGAAAAACTGTTTTTT. The V call is TRBV9, the J call TRBJ1-4; D may be TRBD1 (6 bases). CDR1 is SGDLS and CDR2 is YYNGEE in the germline V gene. The CDR3 totals 16 residues. Trimming removed 0 bases at V and 2 bases at J, with 11 bases between.

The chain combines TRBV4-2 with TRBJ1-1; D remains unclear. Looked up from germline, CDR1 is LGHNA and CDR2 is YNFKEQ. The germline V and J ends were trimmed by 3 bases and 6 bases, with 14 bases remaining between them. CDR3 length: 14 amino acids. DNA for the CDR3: TGTGCCAGCAGCCATTTCGGGGTAATGGCTGAAGCTTTCTTT. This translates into CASSHFGVMAEAFF.

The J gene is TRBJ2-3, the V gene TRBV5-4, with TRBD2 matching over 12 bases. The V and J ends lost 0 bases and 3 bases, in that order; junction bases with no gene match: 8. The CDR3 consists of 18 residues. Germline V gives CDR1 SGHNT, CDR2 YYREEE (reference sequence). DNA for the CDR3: TGTGCCAGCAGCTTGGAACTCCTAGCGGGAGGGCCAACAGATACGCAGTATTTT. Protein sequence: CASSLELLAGGPTDTQYF.

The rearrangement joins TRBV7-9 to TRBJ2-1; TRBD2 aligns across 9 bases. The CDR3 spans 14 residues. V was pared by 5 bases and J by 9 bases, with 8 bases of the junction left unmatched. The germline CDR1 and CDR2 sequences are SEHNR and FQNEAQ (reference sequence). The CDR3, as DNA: TGTGCCAGCAGCCATAGCGGGGGCTGGGGTGAGCAGTTCTTC. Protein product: CASSHSGGWGEQFF.